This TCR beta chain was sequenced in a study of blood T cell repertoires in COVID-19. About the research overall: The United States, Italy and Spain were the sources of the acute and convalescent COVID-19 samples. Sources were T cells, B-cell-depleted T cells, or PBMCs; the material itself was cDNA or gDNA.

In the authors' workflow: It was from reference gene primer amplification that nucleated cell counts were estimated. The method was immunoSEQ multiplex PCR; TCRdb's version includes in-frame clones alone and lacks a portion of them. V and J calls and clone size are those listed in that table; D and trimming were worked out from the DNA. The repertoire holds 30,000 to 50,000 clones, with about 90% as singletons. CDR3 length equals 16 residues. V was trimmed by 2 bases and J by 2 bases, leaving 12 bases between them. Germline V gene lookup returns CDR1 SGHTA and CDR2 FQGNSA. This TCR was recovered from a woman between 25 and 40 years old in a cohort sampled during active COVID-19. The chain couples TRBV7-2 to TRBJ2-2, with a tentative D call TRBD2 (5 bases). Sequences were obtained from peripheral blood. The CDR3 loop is CASSLSTGINTGELFF. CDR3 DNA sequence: TGTGCCAGCAGCTTATCAACGGGGATAAACACCGGGGAGCTGTTTTTT.